The 30 T cell receptor beta chains listed next were all sequenced from one sample in a study of blood T cell repertoires in COVID-19. Profiling relied on immunoSEQ multiplex PCR, and the TCRdb table lists in-frame clones only, not all of them. The repertoire has about 80,000 clones, about 88% of them found once; the top ten carry around 12%. The sequenced material came from peripheral blood. The receptor set was obtained from a man between 65 and 85 years old with active or convalescent COVID-19.

This CDR3 reads CASSHTVRGQGAKSNQPQHF. In DNA, the CDR3 is TGCGCCAGCAGTCATACGGTGAGAGGACAGGGGGCAAAGAGCAATCAGCCCCAGCATTTT. The rearrangement uses TRBV23-1 and TRBJ1-5; TRBD1 aligns across 11 bases. TRBV23-1 falls under the ORF class, with uncertain function. CDR3 length equals 20 residues. V lost 3 bases and J lost 1; bases outside the gene matches: 14.

The CDR3 here is CASRPIWGRRDRAYF. The DNA for the CDR3 is TGTGCCAGCAGACCCATCTGGGGCCGTAGGGACAGGGCGTATTTT. The chain has TRBV11-2 and TRBJ1-3; TRBD1 agrees at 9 bases. Germline V gene sequence: CDR1 SGHAT, CDR2 FQNNGV. The CDR3 is made up of 15 amino acids. V was pared by 6 bases and J by 16 bases, with 19 bases of the junction left unmatched.

The chain combines TRBV19 with TRBJ1-2; possible D gene TRBD1, 5 bases. This CDR3 is built from 13 residues. CDR1 LNHDA and CDR2 SQIVND come from the germline V gene (reference sequence). V shed 3 bases and J shed 7 bases, with 12 bases lying between them. Here the CDR3 reads CASSITQGSGYTF. CDR3 bases: TGTGCCAGTAGTATTACCCAGGGATCTGGCTACACCTTC.

The V gene is TRBV27, the J gene TRBJ2-1; unclear D gene. Germline CDR1 is MNHEY and CDR2 is SMNVEV (reference sequence). V was trimmed by 5 bases and J by 4 bases, leaving 15 bases between them. This CDR3 is 15 amino acids long. CDR3 protein: CASSILPGVYNEQFF. The CDR3 bases are TGTGCCAGCAGTATTCTACCAGGCGTATACAATGAGCAGTTCTTC.

The chain has TRBV24-1 and TRBJ2-1, with a tentative D call TRBD1 (6 bases). CDR3 length: 16 amino acids. With 1 base removed from V and 9 bases from J, the gap between germline ends came to 18 bases. Germline CDR1 KGHDR, CDR2 SFDVKD. The CDR3 loop is CATSDFGTRDLGEQFF. CDR3 sequence (DNA): TGTGCCACCAGTGATTTTGGGACACGGGATCTCGGTGAGCAGTTCTTC.

The chain is built from TRBV2 and TRBJ2-7; 10 nucleotides line up with TRBD1. The CDR3 runs to 15 residues. J was trimmed by 4 bases and V by 2 bases; bases with no gene match: 5. Germline assignment: CDR1 SNHLY and CDR2 FYNNEI. This chain's CDR3 is CASSEFRTGGYEQYF. In DNA form, the CDR3 reads TGTGCCAGCAGTGAATTCCGGACAGGGGGGTACGAGCAGTACTTC.

The gene calls are TRBV5-1 and TRBJ2-1; 11 bases align to TRBD2. After removal of 4 bases from V and 7 bases from J, the junction contained 7 bases not matched to a gene. The CDR3 covers 15 residues. The V gene's germline CDR1 is SGHRS and CDR2 YFSETQ. CDR3 region: CASSLSGGAGNEQFF. For the CDR3, the DNA is TGCGCCAGCAGCCTTAGCGGGGGGGCCGGGAATGAGCAGTTCTTC. Full variable domain (remainder filled in from reference TRBV5-1 and TRBJ2-1): KAGVTQTPRYLIKTRGQQVTLSCSPISGHRSVSWYQQTPGQGLQFLFEYFSETQRNKGNFPGRFSGRQFSNSRSEMNVSTLELGDSALYLCASSLSGGAGNEQFFGPGTRLTVL.

This clone has a single count. The rearrangement uses TRBV5-1 and TRBJ2-2; D is ambiguous. The CDR3 consists of 14 residues. Germline-derived CDR1 and CDR2 are SGHRS and YFSETQ. V was pared by 0 bases and J by 6 bases, with 9 bases between. CDR3 DNA sequence: TGCGCCAGCAGCTTGGTGGTAGAAGCCGGGGAGCTGTTTTTT. It specifies CASSLVVEAGELFF.

The CDR3 bases are TGTGCCAGCAGCTTCTCCGGGAGCTCCTACGAGCAGTACTTC. Protein product: CASSFSGSSYEQYF. V and J are TRBV7-2 and TRBJ2-7; D may be TRBD2 (6 bases). Germline V CDR1 and CDR2: SGHTA, FQGNSA. The CDR3 sequence is 14 residues long. Between the trimmed V and J ends, which lost 3 bases and 0 bases, there was a span of 9 bases.

V gene TRBV30 combines with J gene TRBJ2-1; D gene uncertain. The length of the CDR3 is 14 residues. The germline CDR1 and CDR2 sequences are GTSNPN and SVGIG (reference sequence). V was shortened by 6 bases and J by 0 bases, with 12 bases between the two germline ends. This chain's CDR3 is CACNTAFSYNEQFF. The CDR3 bases are TGTGCCTGCAACACCGCTTTCTCCTACAATGAGCAGTTCTTC.

This clone has only one observation. The chain uses TRBV3-1 (or the pseudogene TRBV3-2) and TRBJ1-4; TRBD1 is a possible D gene (6 bases). The V gene lost 4 bases and the J gene lost 7 bases, with 19 bases spanning the gap. CDR1 and CDR2 from the germline V gene are LGHDT and YNNKEL (reference sequence). The CDR3 has 16 residues. Here the CDR3 DNA reads TGTGCCAGCAGCCCAGAGGCCAGGGGATTGAGTGAAAAACTGTTTTTT. Amino acids: CASSPEARGLSEKLFF.

The chain has TRBV28 and TRBJ1-2; D gene unclear. Germline V gene data show CDR1 as MDHEN and CDR2 as SYDVKM. Trimming took off 2 bases at V and 5 bases at J, with 9 bases between the two ends. CDR3 size: 13 residues. The chain's CDR3 is CASSLGRSYGYTF. The CDR3 DNA is TGTGCCAGCAGTTTAGGGAGGAGTTATGGCTACACCTTC.

The chain couples TRBV5-1 to TRBJ2-7; TRBD1 might be the D (5 bases). This CDR3 comprises 14 residues. Trimming shortened V by 7 bases and J by 5 bases, and 19 bases separated the two germline ends. Per germline, CDR1 SGHRS and CDR2 YFSETQ. The CDR3: CASGRQGDDDEQYF. The CDR3 bases are TGCGCCAGCGGACGGCAGGGCGACGATGACGAGCAGTACTTC.

This chain connects TRBV12-3 or TRBV12-4 to TRBJ2-2, with D unclear. CDR3 length: 10 residues. V gave up 6 bases and J gave up 7 bases, with 3 bases separating them. The CDR3 loop reads CASSGGELFF. CDR3 DNA: TGTGCCAGCAGCGGCGGGGAGCTGTTTTTT.

The rearrangement uses TRBV7-8 and TRBJ1-6; D possibly corresponds to TRBD1 (5 bases). The CDR3 has 16 amino acids. The V end lost 6 bases, the J end lost 0 bases, and 12 bases lay between the germline ends. The germline V gene encodes CDR1 SGHVS and CDR2 FQNEAQ. The CDR3 nucleotides are TGTGCCAGCAGAAAGGAGGGGAGCTCCTATAATTCACCCCTCCACTTT. Translating it yields CASRKEGSSYNSPLHF.

This clone was recorded a few times. CDR3: CASTPGGSSTDTQYF. The CDR3, as DNA: TGCGCCAGCACCCCCGGGGGGTCAAGCACAGATACGCAGTATTTT. The chain recombines TRBV5-1 with TRBJ2-3; 7 bases map to TRBD2. CDR3 length: 15 amino acids. V was clipped by 6 bases and J by 0 bases; unmatched bases: 7. Per germline, CDR1 SGHRS and CDR2 YFSETQ.

The chain employs TRBV4-2 and TRBJ1-6, with 9 bases lining up with TRBD1. The length of the CDR3 is 15 residues. Looked up from germline, CDR1 is LGHNA and CDR2 is YNFKEQ. After removal of 3 bases from V and 9 bases from J, the junction contained 6 bases not matched to a gene. CDR3 in amino acids: CASSHSGQGGSPLHF. CDR3 DNA: TGTGCCAGCAGCCATTCGGGACAGGGCGGTTCACCCCTCCACTTT.

The V and J genes are TRBV9 and TRBJ1-6; D unclear. CDR1 and CDR2 from the germline V gene are SGDLS and YYNGEE. The length of the CDR3 is 17 residues. The V end lost 3 bases, the J end lost 9 bases, and 22 bases lay between the germline ends. Here the CDR3 reads CASSAGSGGYFSSPLHF. In nucleotides, the CDR3 is TGTGCCAGCAGCGCAGGTTCGGGAGGATACTTTAGTTCACCCCTCCACTTT.

In its sample, this clone was seen once. The V and J genes are TRBV3-1 (or the pseudogene TRBV3-2) and TRBJ1-6; 8 positions match TRBD1. Germline trimming cut 4 bases from V and 10 bases from J; bases unmatched to any gene: 9. The CDR3 consists of 15 residues. Germline values: CDR1 LGHDT, CDR2 YNNKEL (reference sequence). The CDR3 sequence is CASSPSAGGESPLHF. The CDR3 nucleotides are TGTGCCAGCAGCCCCAGTGCAGGGGGCGAATCACCCCTCCACTTT.

The CDR3 DNA reads TGTGCCAGCAGGACAGGGGGCGCTCACTATGGCTACACCTTC. Its protein is CASRTGGAHYGYTF. The chain couples TRBV6-5 to TRBJ1-2; the match to TRBD1 covers 10 bases. The germline V gene has CDR1 MNHEY and CDR2 SVGAGI. V trimming: 6 bases; J trimming: 3 bases; junction bases outside the gene matches: 4. The CDR3 has 14 residues.

The genes are TRBV10-3 and TRBJ2-3, with 9 bases fitting TRBD1. This CDR3 spans 15 amino acids. The V gene's germline CDR1 is ENHRY and CDR2 SYGVKD. The V gene end was trimmed by 6 bases and the J gene end by 8 bases; junction bases not matched to a gene: 12. The CDR3 DNA follows: TGTGCCATCAGGGACAGGGGCTCGCAGTCAGGTACGCAGTATTTT. Encoded protein: CAIRDRGSQSGTQYF.

The V gene is TRBV11-3, the J gene TRBJ2-1, with D possibly matching TRBD2 (6 bases). CDR3 length: 12 residues. CDR1 is SGHNT and CDR2 is YENEEA in the germline V gene. The V and J ends lost 4 bases and 7 bases respectively, with 8 bases between them. The CDR3 loop reads CASSSGGNEQFF. The CDR3 nucleotides are TGTGCCAGCAGCTCCGGGGGTAATGAGCAGTTCTTC.

Note on this clone: The junction departs from the called germline gene at one end, perhaps through a read error. This chain uses TRBV3-1 (or the pseudogene TRBV3-2) with TRBJ1-1; D not certain. The CDR3 is 16 amino acids. Germline V lookup: CDR1 LGHDT, CDR2 YNNKEL (reference sequence). CDR3 protein: CASRQVRALSNTEAFF. The CDR3 nucleotides read TGTGCCAGCAGACAAGTGCGGGCACTTTCGAACACTGAAGCTTTCTTT.

The rearrangement links TRBV27 to TRBJ1-3; D might be TRBD1 (5 bases). The germline V gene has CDR1 MNHEY and CDR2 SMNVEV (reference sequence). The CDR3 loop spans 14 amino acids. V lost 11 bases and J lost 0, with 14 bases in between. The CDR3 coding sequence is TGTGCCCGCTACAGGAATCCCTCTGGAAACACCATATATTTT. It yields the protein CARYRNPSGNTIYF.

This chain uses TRBV4-3 with TRBJ2-3, with a weak D call TRBD2 (5 bases). The CDR3 sequence is 17 residues long. Looked up from germline, CDR1 is LGHNA and CDR2 is YSLEER. Deletions cut 4 bases from V and 0 bases from J, with 17 bases between. The CDR3 sequence is CASSRGQGELSTDTQYF. The DNA for the CDR3 is TGCGCCAGCAGCCGCGGGCAAGGCGAACTAAGCACAGATACGCAGTATTTT.

This chain links TRBV15 with TRBJ1-6; D not certain. Germline values: CDR1 LNHNV, CDR2 YYDKDF (reference sequence). The V and J ends lost 1 base and 8 bases respectively, with 12 bases between them. The CDR3 extends over 15 amino acids. CDR3 DNA: TGTGCCACCAGCAGAGGACTGACCCTTGATTCACCCCTCCACTTT. Translation: CATSRGLTLDSPLHF.

The genes are TRBV9 and TRBJ1-1; 9 positions match TRBD1. The CDR3 is made up of 16 amino acids. CDR1 and CDR2 (germline): SGDLS, YYNGEE. V lost 0 bases, J lost 1 base, and 4 bases stayed unmatched. In nucleotides, the CDR3 is TGTGCCAGCAGCGTAGGCCCGGGACAGGGGAACACTGAAGCTTTCTTT. Translated: CASSVGPGQGNTEAFF.

The chain recombines TRBV6-8 with TRBJ2-7, with D unclear. The germline V and J ends were trimmed by 6 bases and 0 bases, with 12 bases remaining between them. The germline CDR1 and CDR2 sequences are MNHGY and SAAAGT. The CDR3 consists of 14 residues. CDR3 DNA sequence: TGTGCCAGCAGCTCAATACCTAGCTCCTACGAGCAGTACTTC. Translation: CASSSIPSSYEQYF.

The V call is TRBV7-8, the J call TRBJ2-7; 12 bases are shared with TRBD1. After removal of 5 bases from V and 6 bases from J, the junction contained 5 bases not matched to a gene. The CDR3 consists of 14 residues. Germline V gene lookup returns CDR1 SGHVS and CDR2 FQNEAQ. The CDR3 spells CASSQGTGGREQYF. The CDR3 nucleotides read TGTGCCAGCAGCCAAGGGACAGGGGGCCGCGAGCAGTACTTC.

The chain has TRBV5-4 and TRBJ1-2; 7 bases align to TRBD1. V lost 4 bases to trimming and J lost 8 bases; unmatched junction nucleotides: 8. Germline CDR1 and CDR2: SGHNT and YYREEE (reference sequence). The CDR3 totals 13 residues. The CDR3: CASSQGDWRGYTF. Here the CDR3 DNA reads TGTGCCAGCAGCCAGGGGGACTGGCGGGGCTACACCTTC.